The text below deals with one T cell receptor beta chain. Its specificity is unknown. These data are taken from a study of a mutant IDH1 vaccine in newly diagnosed glioma. Findings and caveats of the study: Variations in leading peripheral T cell clonotypes appeared to have no connection with pseudoprogression.

Indicated time point: week 11, during vaccination. Topical imiquimod was applied with each vaccine dose, which held 300 ug of mutant IDH1 20-mer peptide. The CDR3 totals 13 residues. The ends lost 6 bases at V and 7 bases at J; junction bases unmatched: 2. Per the germline V gene, CDR1 is SNHLY and CDR2 is FYNNEI. This table comes from immunoSEQ multiplex PCR, and its TCRdb copy is limited to in-frame clones, with some not included. The sample yields 50,000 to 65,000 clones, roughly 83% seen once. This receptor was obtained from a woman aged 45-59 years with glioma. The genes are TRBV2 and TRBJ2-1, with 11 bases lining up with TRBD2. This material consisted of PBMCs, taken from a glioma patient whose treatment included an IDH1 peptide vaccine. The CDR3 spells CASRGLAVNEQFF. For the CDR3, the DNA is TGTGCCAGCAGGGGACTAGCGGTTAATGAGCAGTTCTTC.